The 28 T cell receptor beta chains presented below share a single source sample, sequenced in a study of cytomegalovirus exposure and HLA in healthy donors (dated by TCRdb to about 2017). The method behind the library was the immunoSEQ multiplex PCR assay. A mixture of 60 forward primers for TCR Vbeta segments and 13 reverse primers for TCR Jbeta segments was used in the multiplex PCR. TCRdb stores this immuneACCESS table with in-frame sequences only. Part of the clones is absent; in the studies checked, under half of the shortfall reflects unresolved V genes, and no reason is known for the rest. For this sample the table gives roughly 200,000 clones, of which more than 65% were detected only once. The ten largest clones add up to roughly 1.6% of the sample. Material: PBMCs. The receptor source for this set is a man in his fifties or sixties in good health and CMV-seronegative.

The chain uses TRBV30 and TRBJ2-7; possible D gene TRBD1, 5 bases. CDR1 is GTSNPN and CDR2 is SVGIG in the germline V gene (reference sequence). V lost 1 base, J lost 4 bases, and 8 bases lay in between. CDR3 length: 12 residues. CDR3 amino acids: CAWSDQGYEQYF. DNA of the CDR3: TGTGCCTGGAGTGATCAGGGATACGAGCAGTACTTC.

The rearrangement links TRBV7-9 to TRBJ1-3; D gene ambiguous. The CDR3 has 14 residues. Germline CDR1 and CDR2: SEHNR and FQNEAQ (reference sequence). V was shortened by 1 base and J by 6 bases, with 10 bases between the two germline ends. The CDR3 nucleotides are TGTGCCAGCAGCTTAGGTCAAGGAGAAAACACCATATATTTT. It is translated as CASSLGQGENTIYF.

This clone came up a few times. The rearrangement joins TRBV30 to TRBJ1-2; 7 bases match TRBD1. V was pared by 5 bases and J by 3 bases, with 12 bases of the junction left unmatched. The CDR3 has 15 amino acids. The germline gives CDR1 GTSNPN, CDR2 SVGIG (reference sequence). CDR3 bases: TGTGCCTGGGGGGCTTCCGGGACAGTCGACTATGGCTACACCTTC. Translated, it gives CAWGASGTVDYGYTF.

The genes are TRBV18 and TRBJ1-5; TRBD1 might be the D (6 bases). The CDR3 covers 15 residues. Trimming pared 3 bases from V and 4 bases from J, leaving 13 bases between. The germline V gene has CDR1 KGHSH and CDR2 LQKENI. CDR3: CASSPASGVNQPQHF. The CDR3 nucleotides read TGTGCCAGCTCACCGGCGTCAGGGGTAAATCAGCCCCAGCATTTT.

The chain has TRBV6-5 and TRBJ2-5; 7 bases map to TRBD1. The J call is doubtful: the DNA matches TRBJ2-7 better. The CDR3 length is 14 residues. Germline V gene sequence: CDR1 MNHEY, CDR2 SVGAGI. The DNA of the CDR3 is TGTGCCAGCAGTCATCTTACAGGGGACAACGAGCAGTACTTC. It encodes CASSHLTGDNEQYF.

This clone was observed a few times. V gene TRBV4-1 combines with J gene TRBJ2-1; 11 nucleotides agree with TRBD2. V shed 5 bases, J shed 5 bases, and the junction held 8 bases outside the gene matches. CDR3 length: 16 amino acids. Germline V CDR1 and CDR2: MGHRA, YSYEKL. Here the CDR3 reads CASSGRTSGFHNEQFF. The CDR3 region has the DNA TGCGCCAGCAGCGGTCGGACTAGCGGGTTTCACAATGAGCAGTTCTTC.

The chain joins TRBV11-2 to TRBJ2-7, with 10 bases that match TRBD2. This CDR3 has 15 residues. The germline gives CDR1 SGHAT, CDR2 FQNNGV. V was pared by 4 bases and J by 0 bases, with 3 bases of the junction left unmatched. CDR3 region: CASSWTSGSSYEQYF. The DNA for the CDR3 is TGTGCCAGCAGCTGGACTAGCGGATCCTCCTACGAGCAGTACTTC. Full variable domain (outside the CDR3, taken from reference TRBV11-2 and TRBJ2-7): EAGVAQSPRYKIIEKRQSVAFWCNPISGHATLYWYQQILGQGPKLLIQFQNNGVVDDSQLPKDRFSAERLKGVDSTLKIQPAKLEDSAVYLCASSWTSGSSYEQYFGPGTRLTVT.

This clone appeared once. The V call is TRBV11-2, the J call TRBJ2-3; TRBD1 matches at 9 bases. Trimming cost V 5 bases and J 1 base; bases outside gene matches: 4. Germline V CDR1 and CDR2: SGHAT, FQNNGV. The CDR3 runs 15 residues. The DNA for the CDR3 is TGTGCCAGCAGCCACCGGGACAGGGGCACAGATACGCAGTATTTT. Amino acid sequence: CASSHRDRGTDTQYF. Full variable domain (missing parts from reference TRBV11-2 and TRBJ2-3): EAGVAQSPRYKIIEKRQSVAFWCNPISGHATLYWYQQILGQGPKLLIQFQNNGVVDDSQLPKDRFSAERLKGVDSTLKIQPAKLEDSAVYLCASSHRDRGTDTQYFGPGTRLTVL.

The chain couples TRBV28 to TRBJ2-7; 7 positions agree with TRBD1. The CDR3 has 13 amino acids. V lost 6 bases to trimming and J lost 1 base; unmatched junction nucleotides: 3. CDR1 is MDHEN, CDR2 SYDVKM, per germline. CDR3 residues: CASRLTGSYEQYF. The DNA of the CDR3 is TGTGCCAGCAGGTTGACAGGGTCCTACGAGCAGTACTTC. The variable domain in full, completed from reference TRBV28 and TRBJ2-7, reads DVKVTQSSRYLVKRTGEKVFLECVQDMDHENMFWYRQDPGLGLRLIYFSYDVKMKEKGDIPEGYSVSREKKERFSLILESASTNQTSMYLCASRLTGSYEQYFGPGTRLTVT.

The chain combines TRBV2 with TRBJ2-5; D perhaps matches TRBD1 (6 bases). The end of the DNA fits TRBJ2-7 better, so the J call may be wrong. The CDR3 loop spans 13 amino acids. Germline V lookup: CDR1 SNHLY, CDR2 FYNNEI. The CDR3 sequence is CASRATGFYEQYF. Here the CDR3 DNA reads TGTGCCAGCAGGGCTACAGGGTTCTACGAGCAGTACTTC.

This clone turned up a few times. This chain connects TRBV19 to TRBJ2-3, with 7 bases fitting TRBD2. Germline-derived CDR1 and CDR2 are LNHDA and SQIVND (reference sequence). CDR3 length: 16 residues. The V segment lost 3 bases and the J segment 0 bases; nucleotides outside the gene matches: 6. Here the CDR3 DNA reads TGTGCCAGTAGTATTACTAGCGATCGAAGCACAGATACGCAGTATTTT. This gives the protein CASSITSDRSTDTQYF.

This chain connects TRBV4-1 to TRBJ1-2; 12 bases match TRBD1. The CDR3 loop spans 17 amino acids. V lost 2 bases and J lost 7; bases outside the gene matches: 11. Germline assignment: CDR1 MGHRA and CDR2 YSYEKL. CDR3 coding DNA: TGCGCCAGCAGCCAATCCCCGGGACAGGGGGCGCAGGGTGGCTACACCTTC. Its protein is CASSQSPGQGAQGGYTF.

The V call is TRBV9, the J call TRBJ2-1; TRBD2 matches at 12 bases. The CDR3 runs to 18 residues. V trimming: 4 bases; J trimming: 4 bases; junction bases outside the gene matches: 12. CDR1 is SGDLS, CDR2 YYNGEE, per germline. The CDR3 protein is CASSPGLAGGPGYNEQFF. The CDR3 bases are TGTGCCAGCAGCCCCGGGCTAGCGGGAGGGCCTGGATACAATGAGCAGTTCTTC.

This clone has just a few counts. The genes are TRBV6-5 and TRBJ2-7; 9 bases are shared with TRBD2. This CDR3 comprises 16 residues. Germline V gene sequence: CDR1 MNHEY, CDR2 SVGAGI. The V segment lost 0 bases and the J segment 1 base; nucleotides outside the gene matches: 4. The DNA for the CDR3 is TGTGCCAGCAGTTACTCGATGCTAGCGGGGTCCTACGAGCAGTACTTC. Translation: CASSYSMLAGSYEQYF.

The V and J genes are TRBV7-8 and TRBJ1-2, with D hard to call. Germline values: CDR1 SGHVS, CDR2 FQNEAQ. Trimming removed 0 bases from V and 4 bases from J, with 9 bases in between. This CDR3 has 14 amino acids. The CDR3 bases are TGTGCCAGCAGCTTAGCGACGGGGAGCTATGGCTACACCTTC. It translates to CASSLATGSYGYTF.

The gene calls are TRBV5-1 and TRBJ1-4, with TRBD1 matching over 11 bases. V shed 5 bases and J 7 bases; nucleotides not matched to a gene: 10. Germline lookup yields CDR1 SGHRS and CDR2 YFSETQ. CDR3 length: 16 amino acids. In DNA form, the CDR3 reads TGCGCCAGCAGAACCGGGACAGGGGGTTCGGGTGAAAAACTGTTTTTT. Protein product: CASRTGTGGSGEKLFF.

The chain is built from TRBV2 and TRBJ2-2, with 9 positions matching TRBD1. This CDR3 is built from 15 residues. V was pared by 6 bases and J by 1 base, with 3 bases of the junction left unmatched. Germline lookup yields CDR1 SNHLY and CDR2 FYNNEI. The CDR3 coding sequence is TGTGCCAGCAGCGGACAGGGGATGAACACCGGGGAGCTGTTTTTT. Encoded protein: CASSGQGMNTGELFF. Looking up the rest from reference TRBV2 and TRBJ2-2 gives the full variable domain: EPEVTQTPSHQVTQMGQEVILRCVPISNHLYFYWYRQILGQKVEFLVSFYNNEISEKSEIFDDQFSVERPDGSNFTLKIRSTKLEDSAMYFCASSGQGMNTGELFFGEGSRLTVL.

The DNA of the CDR3 is TGTGCCAGCAGTCCTGGGGCTAGCGGGAGCAATGAGCAGTTCTTC. It yields the protein CASSPGASGSNEQFF. The rearrangement links TRBV27 to TRBJ2-1, with TRBD2 identical over 10 bases. This CDR3 comprises 15 residues. Germline V CDR1 and CDR2: MNHEY, SMNVEV (reference sequence). Trimming at V came to 5 bases and at J to 6 bases, leaving 7 bases not matched to a gene.

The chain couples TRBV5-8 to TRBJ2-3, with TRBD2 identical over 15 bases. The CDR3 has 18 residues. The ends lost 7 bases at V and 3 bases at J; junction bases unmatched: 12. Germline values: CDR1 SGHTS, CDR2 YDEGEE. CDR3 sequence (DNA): TGTGCCAGCTCGGAGGGACTAGCGGGAGGCCACAGGACAGATACGCAGTATTTT. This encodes CASSEGLAGGHRTDTQYF.

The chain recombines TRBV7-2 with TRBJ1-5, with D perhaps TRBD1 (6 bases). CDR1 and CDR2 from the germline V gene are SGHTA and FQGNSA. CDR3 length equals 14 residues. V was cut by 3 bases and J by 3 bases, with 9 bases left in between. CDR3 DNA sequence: TGTGCCAGCAGCTTCGGACAGTCCAATCAGCCCCAGCATTTT. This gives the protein CASSFGQSNQPQHF.

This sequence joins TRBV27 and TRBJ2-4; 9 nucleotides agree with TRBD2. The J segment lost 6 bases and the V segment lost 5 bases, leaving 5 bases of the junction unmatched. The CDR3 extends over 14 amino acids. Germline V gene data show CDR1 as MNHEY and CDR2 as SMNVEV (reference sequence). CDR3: CASSLAGLGNIQYF. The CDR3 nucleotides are TGTGCCAGCAGTCTAGCGGGATTAGGAAACATTCAGTACTTC.

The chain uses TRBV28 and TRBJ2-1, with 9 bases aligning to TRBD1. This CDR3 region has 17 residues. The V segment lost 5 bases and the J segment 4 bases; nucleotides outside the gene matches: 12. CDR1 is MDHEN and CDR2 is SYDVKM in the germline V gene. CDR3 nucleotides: TGTGCCAGCAGTCACCGCGTTGACAGGGGGAGATACAATGAGCAGTTCTTC. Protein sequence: CASSHRVDRGRYNEQFF.

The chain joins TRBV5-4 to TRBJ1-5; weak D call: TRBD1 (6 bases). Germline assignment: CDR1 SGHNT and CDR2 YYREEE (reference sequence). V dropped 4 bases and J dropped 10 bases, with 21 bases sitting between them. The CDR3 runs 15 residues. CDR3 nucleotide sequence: TGTGCCAGCAGCCTAACGCCGGGGGGCGGTACCCCCCAGCATTTT. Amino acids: CASSLTPGGGTPQHF.

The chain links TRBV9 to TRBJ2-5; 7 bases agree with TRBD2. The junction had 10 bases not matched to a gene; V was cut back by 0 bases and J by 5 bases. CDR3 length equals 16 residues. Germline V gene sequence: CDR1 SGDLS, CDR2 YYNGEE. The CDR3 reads CASSVGVGRATETQYF. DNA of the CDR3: TGTGCCAGCAGCGTAGGGGTGGGGAGGGCTACGGAGACCCAGTACTTC.

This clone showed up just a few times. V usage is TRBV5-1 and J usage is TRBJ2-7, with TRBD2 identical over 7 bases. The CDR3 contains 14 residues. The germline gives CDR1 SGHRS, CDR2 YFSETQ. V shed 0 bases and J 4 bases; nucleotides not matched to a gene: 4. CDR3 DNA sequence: TGCGCCAGCAGCTTGGGGGGAGGGCCATACGAGCAGTACTTC. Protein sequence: CASSLGGGPYEQYF.

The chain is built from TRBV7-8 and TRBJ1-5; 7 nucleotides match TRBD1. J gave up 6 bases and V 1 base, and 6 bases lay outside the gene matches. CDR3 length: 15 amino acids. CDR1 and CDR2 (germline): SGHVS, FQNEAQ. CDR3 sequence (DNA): TGTGCCAGCAGCTTAGAGGGGGCCGGCGGTCAGCCCCAGCATTTT. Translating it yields CASSLEGAGGQPQHF.

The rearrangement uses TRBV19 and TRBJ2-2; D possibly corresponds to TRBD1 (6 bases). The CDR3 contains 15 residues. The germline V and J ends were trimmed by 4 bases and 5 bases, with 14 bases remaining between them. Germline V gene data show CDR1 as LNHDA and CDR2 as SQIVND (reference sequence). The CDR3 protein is CASSKDSWGTGELFF. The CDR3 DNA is TGTGCCAGTAGTAAGGACAGTTGGGGGACCGGGGAGCTGTTTTTT.

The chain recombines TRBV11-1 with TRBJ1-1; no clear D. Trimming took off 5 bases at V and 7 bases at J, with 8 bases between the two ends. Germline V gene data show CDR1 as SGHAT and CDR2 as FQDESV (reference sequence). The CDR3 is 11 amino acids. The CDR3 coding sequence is TGTGCCAGCAGCGCGCACCTTGAAGCTTTCTTT. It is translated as CASSAHLEAFF.